This entry lists 19 T cell receptor beta chains sequenced from one sample in a study of cytomegalovirus exposure and HLA in healthy donors. The PCR used 60 Vbeta and 13 Jbeta primers. Profiling relied on immunoSEQ multiplex PCR, and the TCRdb table lists in-frame clones only, not all of them. This repertoire comprises about 140,000 clones; its ten largest clones make up about 2.3%. Sequencing was carried out using PBMCs. The receptors come from a woman between 18 and 30 years old in good health and CMV-seronegative.

The chain carries TRBV30 and TRBJ2-1; perhaps TRBD2 as D (6 bases). CDR3 length: 11 residues. Germline V CDR1 and CDR2: GTSNPN, SVGIG (reference sequence). Trimming removed 2 bases from V and 15 bases from J, with 14 bases in between. The CDR3 sequence: CAWSSGTWAFF. CDR3 nucleotides: TGTGCCTGGAGTTCGGGGACTTGGGCGTTCTTC.

This chain connects TRBV7-3 to TRBJ2-1, with D maybe TRBD2 (6 bases). V shed 1 base and J shed 8 bases, with 21 bases lying between them. The CDR3 extends over 17 amino acids. Germline V CDR1 and CDR2: SGHTA, FQGTGA. The DNA of the CDR3 is TGTGCCAGCAGCTTAATCGGTTCGGGACTCCAGACGGATGAGCAGTTCTTC. Translated, it gives CASSLIGSGLQTDEQFF.

The CDR3 sequence is CASSLSSRPSTSGYNEQFF. The CDR3 nucleotides read TGTGCCAGCAGCTTATCAAGCAGGCCGTCGACTAGCGGGTACAATGAGCAGTTCTTC. The gene calls are TRBV7-2 and TRBJ2-1; 10 bases agree with TRBD2. Germline CDR1 reads SGHTA; CDR2 reads FQGNSA. This CDR3 region has 19 residues. The V gene end was trimmed by 2 bases and the J gene end by 4 bases; junction bases not matched to a gene: 14. Together with reference TRBV7-2 and TRBJ2-1, the CDR3 gives the full variable domain: GAGVSQSPSNKVTEKGKDVELRCDPISGHTALYWYRQSLGQGLEFLIYFQGNSAPDKSGLPSDRFSAERTGGSVSTLTIQRTQQEDSAVYLCASSLSSRPSTSGYNEQFFGPGTRLTVL.

The rearrangement joins TRBV7-6 to TRBJ2-2, with D uncertain. V was pared by 5 bases and J by 1 base, with 14 bases between. The germline gives CDR1 SGHVS, CDR2 FNYEAQ. This CDR3 contains 16 residues. In DNA form, the CDR3 reads TGTGCCAGCAGCCCCGACATGGTTGAGAACACCGGGGAGCTGTTTTTT. Protein product: CASSPDMVENTGELFF.

This chain uses TRBV6-5 with TRBJ1-1; no clear D gene. Germline lookup yields CDR1 MNHEY and CDR2 SVGAGI. Trimming took 7 bases from V and 1 from J, leaving 10 bases between them. The CDR3 has 13 amino acids. In DNA form, the CDR3 reads TGTGCCAGCACCGGGTTCGGGAACACTGAAGCTTTCTTT. Its translation is CASTGFGNTEAFF.

V is TRBV11-2 and J is TRBJ2-5, with D tentatively TRBD1 (6 bases). The CDR3 is 14 amino acids. Germline V lookup: CDR1 SGHAT, CDR2 FQNNGV. The germline V and J ends were trimmed by 6 bases and 1 base, with 12 bases remaining between them. The CDR3 nucleotides read TGTGCCAGCAGTCCCGGACAGTTCCAAGAGACCCAGTACTTC. It translates to CASSPGQFQETQYF.

The chain recombines TRBV5-8 with TRBJ2-7; D gene unclear. CDR3 length: 11 amino acids. CDR1 is SGHTS and CDR2 is YDEGEE in the germline V gene. Trimming left V 4 bases short and J 2 bases short, with 4 bases between. The CDR3 protein is CASSPAYEQYF. The CDR3, as DNA: TGTGCCAGCAGCCCCGCCTACGAGCAGTACTTC. Looking up the rest from reference TRBV5-8 and TRBJ2-7 gives the full variable domain: EAGVTQSPTHLIKTRGQQATLRCSPISGHTSVYWYQQALGLGLQFLLWYDEGEERNRGNFPPRFSGRQFPNYSSELNVNALELEDSALYLCASSPAYEQYFGPGTRLTVT.

Frequency places this clone as medium-sized. The chain joins TRBV6-4 to TRBJ2-2, with D tentatively TRBD2 (5 bases). The germline V gene has CDR1 MRHNA and CDR2 SNTAGT. This CDR3 spans 14 amino acids. V lost 0 bases and J lost 3, with 5 bases in between. CDR3 DNA: TGTGCCAGCAGTGACTCTAGCGACACCGGGGAGCTGTTTTTT. It specifies CASSDSSDTGELFF.

The chain carries TRBV7-9 and TRBJ2-5; 7 bases are shared with TRBD1. Germline-derived CDR1 and CDR2 are SEHNR and FQNEAQ (reference sequence). The CDR3 extends over 14 amino acids. Unmatched junction bases numbered 5, after V lost 5 bases and J lost 2 bases. The CDR3 is CASSNRGQQETQYF. The CDR3 nucleotides read TGTGCCAGCAGCAACAGGGGACAGCAAGAGACCCAGTACTTC.

J is TRBJ2-6 and V is TRBV4-2, with D unclear. This CDR3 region has 16 residues. Germline CDR1 reads LGHNA; CDR2 reads YNFKEQ. The ends were cut back, 0 bases at V and 1 base at J, with 7 bases in the middle. This CDR3 reads CASSQDIQSGANVLTF. CDR3 sequence (DNA): TGTGCCAGCAGCCAAGATATCCAGTCTGGGGCCAACGTCCTGACTTTC.

The chain is built from TRBV7-2 and TRBJ1-4, with unresolved D. Looked up from germline, CDR1 is SGHTA and CDR2 is FQGNSA. The CDR3 has 14 residues. The V and J ends lost 5 bases and 8 bases respectively, with 15 bases between them. CDR3 amino acids: CASSPHSTGEKLFF. Written as DNA, the CDR3 is TGTGCCAGCAGCCCCCACAGTACTGGGGAAAAACTGTTTTTT.

The V and J genes are TRBV4-1 and TRBJ2-7; TRBD2 agrees at 8 bases. The germline V gene has CDR1 MGHRA and CDR2 YSYEKL. The CDR3 is 15 residues long. V was clipped by 3 bases and J by 2 bases; unmatched bases: 6. The CDR3 sequence is CASSQELAEAYEQYV. CDR3 bases: TGCGCCAGCAGCCAGGAACTAGCGGAAGCCTACGAGCAGTACGTC.

The gene calls are TRBV5-4 and TRBJ2-3; D possibly corresponds to TRBD2 (5 bases). The germline CDR1 and CDR2 sequences are SGHNT and YYREEE (reference sequence). V was trimmed by 0 bases and J by 4 bases, leaving 15 bases between them. The CDR3 is 16 amino acids. The CDR3, as DNA: TGTGCCAGCAGCTTGGCCGTCACTGGACTCGCAGATACGCAGTATTTT. Translated: CASSLAVTGLADTQYF.

The chain is built from TRBV6-6 and TRBJ2-2, with D hard to call. This CDR3 comprises 15 residues. The V end lost 8 bases, the J end lost 3 bases, and 16 bases lay between the germline ends. Germline CDR1 and CDR2: MNHNY and SVGAGI (reference sequence). CDR3 region: CASHLGGADTGELFF. In DNA form, the CDR3 reads TGTGCCAGCCATCTAGGCGGAGCTGACACCGGGGAGCTGTTTTTT.

The rearrangement links TRBV19 to TRBJ2-5, with a tentative D call TRBD2 (7 bases). The CDR3 runs 15 residues. Trimming pared 5 bases from V and 4 bases from J, leaving 17 bases between. In germline, CDR1 is LNHDA, CDR2 SQIVND (reference sequence). The CDR3 here is CASSVNTGGRETQYF. The CDR3 nucleotides are TGTGCCAGTAGTGTCAATACCGGGGGGCGAGAGACCCAGTACTTC.

The rearrangement uses TRBV7-4 and TRBJ2-7; weak D call: TRBD1 (6 bases). Germline CDR1 reads SGHVT; CDR2 reads SQSDAQ. This CDR3 spans 15 amino acids. The V end lost 5 bases, the J end lost 0 bases, and 14 bases lay between the germline ends. CDR3 bases: TGTGCCAGCAGCATGAAGGACAGCACCTCCTACGAGCAGTACGTC. Residues: CASSMKDSTSYEQYV.

V gene TRBV4-2 combines with J gene TRBJ2-2; D not certain. Germline values: CDR1 LGHNA, CDR2 YNFKEQ. This CDR3 has 16 amino acids. V was trimmed by 0 bases and J by 4 bases, leaving 12 bases between them. CDR3 protein: CASSQDGGPRTGELFF. As DNA, the CDR3 is TGTGCCAGCAGCCAAGACGGTGGGCCCCGCACCGGGGAGCTGTTTTTT.

The chain joins TRBV6-5 to TRBJ1-4; D unresolved. Trimming pared 5 bases from V and 2 bases from J, leaving 6 bases between. CDR1 MNHEY and CDR2 SVGAGI come from the germline V gene. CDR3 length equals 13 residues. Written as DNA, the CDR3 is TGTGCCAGCAGTGAACTGACTAATGAAAAACTGTTTTTT. Its protein product is CASSELTNEKLFF.

V is TRBV18 and J is TRBJ1-4; 10 positions match TRBD1. Germline CDR1 and CDR2: KGHSH and LQKENI. V shed 10 bases, J shed 7 bases, and the junction held 9 bases outside the gene matches. This CDR3 is built from 14 residues. In DNA form, the CDR3 reads TGTGCCACATGCAGGGACAGGGGAAGTGAAAAACTGTTTTTT. This sequence encodes CATCRDRGSEKLFF.